This TCR beta chain was found in a study of shared clonotypes between healthy human individuals. Study in general: Donors consisted of two women and three men between 18 and 49.

Notes on this clone: Its antigen is as yet unknown.

The germline V gene encodes CDR1 KGHSH and CDR2 LQKENI. Deletions cut 2 bases from V and 2 bases from J, with 14 bases between. The CDR3 has 16 amino acids. Study-level results: Researchers sampled only blood; tissue repertoires likely differ.

This table comes from immunoSEQ multiplex PCR, and its TCRdb copy is limited to in-frame clones, with some not included. The data hold 2 million to 2.5 million clones, with 93% observed a single time. The sequenced sample consisted of naive CD4+ T cells from PBMCs. Subset indicated: CD45RA+ positively selected. The sequence was collected from a man between 18 and 29 years old in good health. Some clones in this sample may be carry-over from other donors' samples. The chain carries TRBV18 and TRBJ2-3; D might be TRBD2 (5 bases). CDR3 amino acids: CASSPSRGRLTDTQYF. The CDR3 DNA reads TGTGCCAGCTCACCATCCCGAGGGCGGCTCACAGATACGCAGTATTTT.